This T cell receptor (beta chain) stems from a study of identical twins. Template switching (which added a universal primer site) was used, and cDNA carried unique molecular identifiers. A single record per CDR3 protein comes from TCRdb applying MiXCR to the 5' RACE reads. This table holds 250,000 or so distinct CDR3 sequences, approximately 8.6% found once. The same specimen was also included in a second study, on yellow fever vaccine responses in identical twins. That investigation notes: Twins' vaccine T cell responses were reported to seem partly convergent and partly personalized.

The sequence derives from a woman aged 18-35 years in good health. The material sequenced was CD8+ T cells sorted from blood.

The CDR3 coding sequence is TGCAGTTGGGGGGACTCTAACTATGGCTACACCTTC. Its protein is CSWGDSNYGYTF. The V gene is TRBV29-1, the J gene TRBJ1-2; D perhaps matches TRBD1 (5 bases). CDR3 size: 12 residues. Germline-derived CDR1 and CDR2 are SQVTM and ANQGSEA.